This is a list of T cell receptor beta chains from one sample in a study of blood T cell repertoires in COVID-19. This table comes from immunoSEQ multiplex PCR, and its TCRdb copy is limited to in-frame clones, with some not included. The profile shows around 250,000 clones, roughly 83% of them singletons. The sample consisted of PBMCs or T cells enriched from blood (not recorded which). The receptors originated from a woman aged 45-65 years who had recovered from COVID-19. CDR3s include the opening cysteine and the closing phenylalanine or tryptophan. A D gene is named only where the DNA matches it firmly. Clone size appears in some rows only: once, few, many, or a class for an expanded clone.

v_call	d_call	j_call	clone_size	cdr3_aa	cdr3_nt
TRBV27	TRBD1	TRBJ2-7	.	CASSLKQGRLYEQYF	TGTGCCAGCAGTCTAAAACAGGGGCGCCTCTACGAGCAGTACTTC
TRBV19	.	TRBJ1-2	.	CASIPVGGQGYGYTF	TGTGCCAGTATCCCGGTCGGGGGGCAAGGCTATGGCTACACCTTC
TRBV7-2	.	TRBJ2-5	.	CASSLGGSIETQYF	TGTGCCAGCAGCTTAGGGGGCTCCATTGAGACCCAGTACTTC
TRBV7-2	.	TRBJ2-7	.	CASSRDRYEQYF	TGTGCCAGCAGCAGAGACAGGTACGAGCAGTACTTC
TRBV7-9	.	TRBJ1-1	.	CASSLRGQAGSTEAFF	TGTGCCAGCAGCTTGAGGGGTCAGGCGGGGAGCACTGAAGCTTTCTTT
TRBV6-5	.	TRBJ1-4	few	CASSQTTNEKLFF	TGTGCCAGCAGTCAAACAACTAATGAAAAACTGTTTTTT
TRBV2	TRBD1	TRBJ2-3	.	CANNRGSTDTQYF	TGTGCCAACAACAGGGGCAGCACAGATACGCAGTATTTT
TRBV11-3	.	TRBJ1-6	.	CASSKQGSHLTLHF	TGTGCCAGCAGCAAACAGGGATCACACCTCACCCTCCACTTT
TRBV27	TRBD1	TRBJ1-2	.	CASRVTGDGIYGYTF	TGTGCCAGCAGAGTGACAGGGGACGGAATCTATGGCTACACCTTC
TRBV27	TRBD1	TRBJ1-6	.	CASSWGQGVGSPLHF	TGTGCCAGCAGTTGGGGACAGGGGGTTGGATCACCCCTCCACTTT
TRBV11-2	.	TRBJ1-1	.	CASSAQGIITEAFF	TGTGCCAGCAGCGCACAGGGTATAATCACTGAAGCTTTCTTT
TRBV7-9	TRBD2	TRBJ2-5	.	CASSRGTGGTSGRGRQETQYF	TGTGCCAGCAGCAGGGGCACAGGAGGGACTAGCGGGAGAGGCCGACAAGAGACCCAGTACTTC
TRBV2	.	TRBJ1-2	.	CASDRQSYGYTF	TGTGCCAGCGACAGGCAGAGTTATGGCTACACCTTC
TRBV27	.	TRBJ2-2	.	CASRDRAGGNTGELFF	TGTGCCAGCAGAGACAGGGCGGGGGGGAACACCGGGGAGCTGTTTTTT
TRBV19	TRBD1	TRBJ1-1	.	CASTRDRVGEAFF	TGTGCCAGTACCAGGGACAGGGTCGGTGAAGCTTTCTTT
TRBV9	.	TRBJ2-1	.	CASSVRRDYNEQFF	TGTGCCAGCAGCGTTCGGCGGGACTACAATGAGCAGTTCTTC
TRBV7-2	.	TRBJ2-2	.	CASTRGRELFF	TGTGCCAGCACCCGAGGAAGGGAGCTGTTTTTT
TRBV30	.	TRBJ1-2	.	CAWRWHRRYYGYTF	TGTGCCTGGAGGTGGCACAGACGATACTATGGCTACACCTTC
TRBV7-9	TRBD1	TRBJ1-1	few	CASGQAGGTEAFF	TGTGCCAGCGGACAGGCGGGAGGCACTGAAGCTTTCTTT
TRBV18	.	TRBJ2-7	.	CASSAGQGVGEQYF	TGTGCCAGCTCCGCGGGGCAGGGGGTTGGCGAGCAGTACTTC
TRBV4-1	.	TRBJ2-3	.	CASSQEASDTQYF	TGCGCCAGCAGCCAAGAGGCTTCAGATACGCAGTATTTT
TRBV5-1	.	TRBJ2-6	.	CASSLGISGANVLTF	TGCGCCAGCAGCTTGGGTATCTCTGGGGCCAACGTCCTGACTTTC
TRBV7-2	.	TRBJ1-2	.	CASSLVVQVGYTF	TGTGCCAGCAGCTTAGTGGTCCAGGTGGGCTACACCTTC
TRBV6-2/TRBV6-3	.	TRBJ2-1	few	CASSVPPGQFF	TGTGCCAGCAGTGTACCCCCGGGGCAGTTCTTC
TRBV7-2	.	TRBJ1-6	.	CASSSPRGWSLHF	TGTGCCAGCAGTTCCCCCCGCGGTTGGTCCCTCCACTTT
TRBV3-1/TRBV3-2	.	TRBJ2-1	.	CASTPGTGYNEQFF	TGTGCCAGCACCCCTGGGACTGGATACAATGAGCAGTTCTTC
TRBV6-2/TRBV6-3	TRBD1	TRBJ1-1	.	CASSSDRGMNTEAFF	TGTGCCAGCAGTTCGGACAGGGGGATGAACACTGAAGCTTTCTTT
TRBV18	.	TRBJ2-7	.	CASSPRRGTYEQYF	TGTGCCAGCTCACCGCGGCGGGGCACGTACGAGCAGTACTTC
TRBV4-1	TRBD1	TRBJ2-7	.	CASSPGGQGAYEQYF	TGCGCCAGCAGCCCGGGCGGGCAGGGGGCCTACGAGCAGTACTTC
TRBV6-5	TRBD2	TRBJ2-5	.	CASSSPMTSGQETQYF	TGTGCCAGCAGTTCTCCCATGACTAGCGGGCAGGAGACCCAGTACTTC
TRBV28	.	TRBJ2-7	.	CASSLGPTYEQYF	TGTGCCAGCAGCCTTGGGCCCACCTACGAGCAGTACTTC
TRBV4-1	.	TRBJ1-5	.	CASSRPGANQPQHF	TGCGCCAGCAGCCGCCCAGGGGCCAATCAGCCCCAGCATTTT